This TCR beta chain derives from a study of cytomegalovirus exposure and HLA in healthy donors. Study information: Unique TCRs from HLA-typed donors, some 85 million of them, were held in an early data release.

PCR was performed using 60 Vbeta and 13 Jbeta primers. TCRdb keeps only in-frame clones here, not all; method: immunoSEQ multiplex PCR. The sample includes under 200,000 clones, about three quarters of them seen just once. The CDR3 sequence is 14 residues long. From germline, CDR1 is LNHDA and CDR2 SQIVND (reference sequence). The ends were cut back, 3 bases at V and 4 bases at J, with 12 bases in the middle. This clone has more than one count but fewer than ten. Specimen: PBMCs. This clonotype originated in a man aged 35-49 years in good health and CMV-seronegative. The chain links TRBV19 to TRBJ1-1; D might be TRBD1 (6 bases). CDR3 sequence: CASSIGGAGTEAFF. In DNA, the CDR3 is TGTGCCAGTAGTATTGGGGGGGCTGGCACTGAAGCTTTCTTT.